A single sample is the source of the 26 T cell receptor beta chains below, sequenced in a study of CD8 T cells in Susac syndrome. The authors reverse transcribed about 0.5 to 1 ug RNA with random hexamers. MiXCR, run by TCRdb on the immunoSEQ multiplex PCR reads, gives a single entry per CDR3 protein. Of more than 150,000 distinct CDR3 sequences listed, 95% to 96% were seen once; the top ten hold 0.095% to 0.15%. Sample: CD4+ T cells from PBMCs. These receptors were taken from a human donor with Susac syndrome.

This chain connects TRBV2 to TRBJ1-2; TRBD1 is a possible D gene (5 bases). Germline V gene sequence: CDR1 SNHLY, CDR2 FYNNEI. Trimming took 1 base from V and 6 from J, leaving 15 bases between them. The CDR3 loop spans 15 amino acids. The chain's CDR3 is CASSEVGLIVDGYTF. CDR3 in DNA: TGTGCCAGCAGTGAAGTGGGACTCATTGTCGATGGCTACACCTTC.

The chain combines TRBV20-1 with TRBJ2-7, with D perhaps TRBD2 (5 bases). The CDR3 consists of 13 residues. V was trimmed by 2 bases and J by 0 bases, leaving 8 bases between them. The V gene's germline CDR1 is DFQATT and CDR2 SNEGSKA (reference sequence). CDR3 region: CSARMGSSYEQYV. The CDR3 DNA follows: TGCAGTGCTAGAATGGGGAGCTCCTACGAGCAGTACGTC.

The chain recombines TRBV27 with TRBJ1-5; D is perhaps TRBD1 (6 bases). V gave up 4 bases and J gave up 6 bases, with 13 bases separating them. This CDR3 has 14 residues. Germline V gene data show CDR1 as MNHEY and CDR2 as SMNVEV (reference sequence). CDR3 DNA sequence: TGTGCCAGCAGTTCCGACATGGGGGCTCAGCCCCAGCATTTT. Protein product: CASSSDMGAQPQHF.

The rearrangement links TRBV5-4 to TRBJ2-3; TRBD1 or TRBD2 may be the D gene (5 bases each). Trimming pared 1 base from V and 3 bases from J, leaving 9 bases between. The CDR3 covers 14 residues. The germline CDR1 and CDR2 sequences are SGHNT and YYREEE (reference sequence). DNA for the CDR3: TGTGCCAGCAGCTTGCCGGGGCTAACAGATACGCAGTATTTT. It yields the protein CASSLPGLTDTQYF. Looking up the rest from reference TRBV5-4 and TRBJ2-3 gives the full variable domain: ETGVTQSPTHLIKTRGQQVTLRCSSQSGHNTVSWYQQALGQGPQFIFQYYREEENGRGNFPPRFSGLQFPNYSSELNVNALELDDSALYLCASSLPGLTDTQYFGPGTRLTVL.

The CDR3 here is CASSLSDRGEQYF. CDR3 DNA sequence: TGTGCCAGCAGTTTAAGCGACAGGGGCGAGCAGTACTTC. This chain joins TRBV28 and TRBJ2-7; TRBD1 matches 8 bases. The J segment lost 6 bases and the V segment lost 2 bases, leaving 3 bases of the junction unmatched. The CDR3 totals 13 residues. In germline, CDR1 is MDHEN, CDR2 SYDVKM.

V gene TRBV24-1 combines with J gene TRBJ1-5; 8 bases line up with TRBD1. The V and J ends lost 3 bases and 6 bases, in that order; junction bases with no gene match: 6. This CDR3 comprises 15 residues. Germline CDR1 KGHDR, CDR2 SFDVKD. This CDR3 is CATSDPGQGGQPQHF. The CDR3 DNA sequence: TGTGCCACCAGTGATCCCGGACAGGGAGGTCAGCCCCAGCATTTT.

The rearrangement links TRBV30 to TRBJ1-2; D is undetermined. V was shortened by 2 bases and J by 4 bases, with 11 bases between the two germline ends. CDR3 size: 13 residues. Germline CDR1 is GTSNPN and CDR2 is SVGIG (reference sequence). The CDR3 nucleotides read TGTGCCTGGAGTAGTCGAGGAGGCTATGGCTACACCTTC. It codes for CAWSSRGGYGYTF.

The chain is built from TRBV6-5 and TRBJ2-7, with unresolved D. With 5 bases removed from V and 0 bases from J, the gap between germline ends came to 11 bases. The CDR3 loop spans 14 amino acids. Germline V gene lookup returns CDR1 MNHEY and CDR2 SVGAGI. The CDR3 DNA sequence: TGTGCCAGCAGTAGGACGGTGAGCTCCTACGAGCAGTACTTC. Translation gives CASSRTVSSYEQYF.

The J gene is TRBJ1-6, the V gene TRBV3-1, with D unresolved. The CDR3 extends over 17 amino acids. Germline V gene lookup returns CDR1 LGHDT and CDR2 YNNKEL (reference sequence). The ends were cut back, 4 bases at V and 3 bases at J, with 16 bases in the middle. The CDR3 protein is CASSLVQRAYYNSPLHF. The CDR3 bases are TGTGCCAGCAGCCTGGTCCAGCGGGCCTACTATAATTCACCCCTCCACTTT.

The CDR3 DNA reads as TGTGCCAGCAGTTCTCCGGGGCGGGACTCCACAGATACGCAGTATTTT. Its translation is CASSSPGRDSTDTQYF. The V and J genes are TRBV28 and TRBJ2-3; tentatively, D is TRBD2 (6 bases). The CDR3 is 16 residues long. Looked up from germline, CDR1 is MDHEN and CDR2 is SYDVKM. V gave up 4 bases and J gave up 2 bases, with 16 bases separating them.

The J gene is TRBJ1-6, the V gene TRBV3-1; D gene unclear. Germline V gives CDR1 LGHDT, CDR2 YNNKEL (reference sequence). V was clipped by 2 bases and J by 5 bases, with 10 bases between them. This CDR3 is 15 amino acids long. The CDR3 sequence is CASSQFRANNSPLHF. The CDR3, as DNA: TGTGCCAGCAGCCAATTTCGGGCCAATAATTCACCCCTCCACTTT.

This chain uses TRBV5-1 with TRBJ2-2; 8 positions agree with TRBD1. Per the germline V gene, CDR1 is SGHRS and CDR2 is YFSETQ. V lost 1 base and J lost 2; bases outside the gene matches: 4. The CDR3 sequence is 16 residues long. As DNA, the CDR3 is TGCGCCAGCAGCTTGTACGGGACAGGTAACACCGGGGAGCTGTTTTTT. Its protein product is CASSLYGTGNTGELFF. Drawing the rest from reference TRBV5-1 and TRBJ2-2, the complete variable domain is KAGVTQTPRYLIKTRGQQVTLSCSPISGHRSVSWYQQTPGQGLQFLFEYFSETQRNKGNFPGRFSGRQFSNSRSEMNVSTLELGDSALYLCASSLYGTGNTGELFFGEGSRLTVL.

The chain combines TRBV7-9 with TRBJ1-6, with TRBD1 as a possible D gene (5 bases). V gave up 4 bases and J gave up 10 bases, with 11 bases separating them. Germline assignment: CDR1 SEHNR and CDR2 FQNEAQ (reference sequence). The CDR3 consists of 13 residues. CDR3 amino acids: CASSSRGESPLHF. In nucleotides, the CDR3 is TGTGCCAGCAGCTCCCGAGGGGAGTCACCCCTCCACTTT.

The J gene is TRBJ2-2, the V gene TRBV29-1; TRBD1 or TRBD2 may be the D gene (6 bases each). This CDR3 spans 14 amino acids. Deletions cut 5 bases from V and 4 bases from J, with 14 bases between. Germline CDR1 is SQVTM and CDR2 is ANQGSEA. CDR3 amino acids: CSVSRTGATGELFF. CDR3 DNA: TGCAGCGTTTCCCGGACGGGGGCCACCGGGGAGCTGTTTTTT.

The chain carries TRBV29-1 and TRBJ2-4; TRBD2 matches at 8 bases. The germline CDR1 and CDR2 sequences are SQVTM and ANQGSEA. The CDR3 contains 13 residues. The J segment lost 3 bases and the V segment lost 5 bases, leaving 3 bases of the junction unmatched. The CDR3 DNA sequence: TGCAGCGTTAGGGCGGGGGGCAAAAACATTCAGTACTTC. This sequence encodes CSVRAGGKNIQYF.

This sequence joins TRBV9 and TRBJ2-1, with 8 positions matching TRBD1. Unmatched junction bases numbered 4, after V lost 0 bases and J lost 5 bases. The CDR3 loop spans 15 amino acids. CDR1 and CDR2 from the germline V gene are SGDLS and YYNGEE. CDR3 nucleotide sequence: TGTGCCAGCAGCGTAGAGGGACAGGTACACAATGAGCAGTTCTTC. This encodes CASSVEGQVHNEQFF.

This clonotype was observed a single time. The V gene is TRBV28, the J gene TRBJ1-5; tentatively, D is TRBD1 (5 bases). The CDR3 has 14 residues. V was shortened by 5 bases and J by 2 bases, with 10 bases between the two germline ends. Germline CDR1 reads MDHEN; CDR2 reads SYDVKM. The CDR3 loop is CASSLDSGNQPQHF. CDR3 sequence (DNA): TGTGCCAGCAGTCTAGACAGTGGCAATCAGCCCCAGCATTTT. Complete variable domain (other parts from reference TRBV28 and TRBJ1-5): DVKVTQSSRYLVKRTGEKVFLECVQDMDHENMFWYRQDPGLGLRLIYFSYDVKMKEKGDIPEGYSVSREKKERFSLILESASTNQTSMYLCASSLDSGNQPQHFGDGTRLSIL.

The chain links TRBV20-1 to TRBJ1-5; D is unresolved. The CDR3 spans 13 residues. Germline CDR1 and CDR2: DFQATT and SNEGSKA (reference sequence). The CDR3 nucleotides read TGCAGCGCTTATAGCCGGAGCAATCAGCCCCAGCATTTT. Its translation: CSAYSRSNQPQHF.

For the CDR3, the DNA is TGTGCCACCTCGGGACCGGGGGTCACCGGGGAGCTGTTTTTT. It yields the protein CATSGPGVTGELFF. The chain links TRBV24-1 to TRBJ2-2, with D maybe TRBD2 (6 bases). V lost 9 bases to trimming and J lost 4 bases, with 14 bases between them. Germline V lookup: CDR1 KGHDR, CDR2 SFDVKD. The CDR3 spans 14 residues.

V is TRBV7-3 and J is TRBJ2-1; 13 nucleotides agree with TRBD2. With 1 base clipped from V and 6 bases from J, the junction kept 0 bases outside the gene matches. CDR1 SGHTA and CDR2 FQGTGA come from the germline V gene. The CDR3 is 15 residues long. The CDR3 is CASSLRLAGGNEQFF. DNA of the CDR3: TGTGCCAGCAGCTTAAGACTAGCGGGGGGCAATGAGCAGTTCTTC. Looking up the rest from reference TRBV7-3 and TRBJ2-1 gives the full variable domain: GAGVSQTPSNKVTEKGKYVELRCDPISGHTALYWYRQSLGQGPEFLIYFQGTGAADDSGLPNDRFFAVRPEGSVSTLKIQRTERGDSAVYLCASSLRLAGGNEQFFGPGTRLTVL.

This chain uses TRBV7-2 with TRBJ1-4; 9 bases agree with TRBD1. The length of the CDR3 is 15 residues. Germline CDR1 is SGHTA and CDR2 is FQGNSA. V dropped 5 bases and J dropped 7; count of bases not matched to a gene: 8. The CDR3: CASSLHRGQGEKLFF. The CDR3 coding sequence is TGTGCCAGCAGCCTCCACAGGGGGCAGGGTGAAAAACTGTTTTTT.

V is TRBV28 and J is TRBJ2-1, with TRBD2 matching 7 bases. V shed 8 bases and J 8 bases; nucleotides not matched to a gene: 6. Germline V gives CDR1 MDHEN, CDR2 SYDVKM. The CDR3 runs to 12 residues. DNA of the CDR3: TGTGCCAGCGGGGGAGGGGCTGATGAGCAGTTCTTC. Translating it yields CASGGGADEQFF.

This chain links TRBV28 with TRBJ2-7; D remains ambiguous. CDR1 is MDHEN and CDR2 is SYDVKM in the germline V gene. Deletions cut 6 bases from V and 2 bases from J, with 8 bases between. The CDR3 runs 12 residues. CDR3 protein: CASRSPAYEQYF. The CDR3 bases are TGTGCCAGCAGGAGCCCTGCCTACGAGCAGTACTTC.

This clonotype was recorded only once. The rearrangement links TRBV20-1 to TRBJ1-5; D is perhaps TRBD1 (6 bases). Germline-derived CDR1 and CDR2 are DFQATT and SNEGSKA (reference sequence). V was cut by 1 base and J by 3 bases, with 13 bases left in between. This CDR3 has 15 amino acids. The CDR3 sequence: CSARGTGAPNQPQHF. The CDR3 nucleotides are TGCAGTGCTAGAGGGACGGGGGCCCCCAATCAGCCCCAGCATTTT.

A remark on this clonotype: A junction boundary mismatches the germline segment, possibly from a read error. The rearrangement uses TRBV7-7 and TRBJ2-5; the match to TRBD1 covers 8 bases. This CDR3 has 15 amino acids. In germline, CDR1 is SSHAT, CDR2 FNYEAQ (reference sequence). The CDR3 protein is CASSLGPGGAETQYF. The CDR3 DNA reads TGTGCTAGCAGCTTAGGTCCAGGGGGCGCGGAGACCCAGTACTTC.

The rearrangement links TRBV30 to TRBJ1-1; TRBD1 might be the D (5 bases). The length of the CDR3 is 13 residues. With 5 bases removed from V and 4 bases from J, the gap between germline ends came to 14 bases. From germline, CDR1 is GTSNPN and CDR2 SVGIG (reference sequence). The CDR3 sequence: CAWQGETFTEAFF. CDR3 coding DNA: TGTGCCTGGCAGGGCGAAACGTTCACTGAAGCTTTCTTT.